These 14 T cell receptor beta chains share one sample of origin, sequenced in a study of radiotherapy plus CTLA-4 blockade in lung cancer. Method: immunoSEQ multiplex PCR; TCRdb's copy keeps in-frame clones and lacks some. The sample consists of about 97,000 clones, roughly 79% of them appearing once. This material consisted of peripheral blood, taken from a patient treated with radiotherapy plus ipilimumab. Every receptor here comes from a human donor with non-small cell lung cancer who had a partial response to radiotherapy plus ipilimumab. Some clones in this sample may be carry-over from other donors' samples.

This clone was seen a handful of times. The chain has TRBV7-2 and TRBJ2-1; TRBD2 matches at 7 bases. In germline, CDR1 is SGHTA, CDR2 FQGNSA. This CDR3 comprises 17 residues. The V gene end was trimmed by 2 bases and the J gene end by 9 bases; junction bases not matched to a gene: 16. The CDR3 DNA follows: TGTGCCAGCAGCTTATGGTCCAGCGGGGCCCGGACGGGTGAGCAGTTCTTC. It yields the protein CASSLWSSGARTGEQFF.

The genes are TRBV25-1 and TRBJ1-1; 11 nucleotides match TRBD1. CDR1 and CDR2 from the germline V gene are MGHDK and SYGVNS. The CDR3 runs to 13 residues. V shed 8 bases and J 5 bases; nucleotides not matched to a gene: 4. CDR3 sequence reads: CASLGQGATEAFF. The CDR3 nucleotides are TGTGCCAGCCTAGGACAGGGGGCTACTGAAGCTTTCTTT.

Ten or more counts support this clone. The CDR3 sequence: CASSLTQNQPQHF. The CDR3 DNA is TGTGCCAGCAGCCTTACACAAAATCAGCCCCAGCATTTT. V usage is TRBV7-2 and J usage is TRBJ1-5; no reliable D call. The CDR3 loop spans 13 amino acids. CDR1 is SGHTA, CDR2 FQGNSA, per germline. The ends were cut back, 5 bases at V and 4 bases at J, with 9 bases in the middle.

The chain employs TRBV2 and TRBJ2-1; D uncertain. The CDR3 is 13 residues long. CDR1 is SNHLY and CDR2 is FYNNEI in the germline V gene. Deletions cut 5 bases from V and 4 bases from J, with 9 bases between. The CDR3 DNA is TGTGCCAGCAGTCCAGACAAATACAATGAGCAGTTCTTC. It codes for CASSPDKYNEQFF.

This clone was recorded once. This chain connects TRBV6-5 to TRBJ1-2, with a weak D call TRBD1 (5 bases). This CDR3 region has 13 residues. The germline V gene encodes CDR1 MNHEY and CDR2 SVGAGI. V was trimmed by 4 bases and J by 4 bases, leaving 10 bases between them. The DNA of the CDR3 is TGTGCCAGCAGTTTCGACAGCTTCTATGGCTACACCTTC. Protein: CASSFDSFYGYTF.

Only one count was recorded for this clone. DNA for the CDR3: TGTGCCAGCAGACCCGGGACAGGGTGGGTCGGGGAGCTGTTTTTT. This codes for CASRPGTGWVGELFF. The V call is TRBV28, the J call TRBJ2-2; 9 nucleotides align to TRBD1. V trimming: 6 bases; J trimming: 7 bases; junction bases outside the gene matches: 9. This CDR3 contains 15 residues. CDR1 is MDHEN, CDR2 SYDVKM, per germline.

CDR3 in amino acids: CASSINRGVPEQFF. CDR3 sequence (DNA): TGTGCCAGTAGTATTAACAGGGGAGTGCCTGAGCAGTTCTTC. The rearrangement joins TRBV19 to TRBJ2-1; 7 bases line up with TRBD1. Trimming removed 3 bases from V and 9 bases from J; junction bases left unmatched: 8. CDR1 LNHDA and CDR2 SQIVND come from the germline V gene (reference sequence). This CDR3 has 14 residues. Based on the CDR3 plus reference TRBV19 and TRBJ2-1, the full variable domain is DGGITQSPKYLFRKEGQNVTLSCEQNLNHDAMYWYRQDPGQGLRLIYYSQIVNDFQKGDIAEGYSVSREKKESFPLTVTSAQKNPTAFYLCASSINRGVPEQFFGPGTRLTVL.

The rearrangement links TRBV28 to TRBJ1-5, with TRBD1 matching over 9 bases. This CDR3 contains 13 residues. Germline V gene lookup returns CDR1 MDHEN and CDR2 SYDVKM. The J segment lost 7 bases and the V segment lost 7 bases, leaving 5 bases of the junction unmatched. The CDR3 region has the DNA TGTGCCAGCACAGGACAGGGGTCCCAGCCCCAGCATTTT. This codes for CASTGQGSQPQHF.

The chain joins TRBV5-5 to TRBJ2-7, with 8 bases matching TRBD1. The junction had 3 bases not matched to a gene; V was cut back by 1 base and J by 3 bases. The CDR3 is made up of 14 amino acids. Germline V gene lookup returns CDR1 SGHKS and CDR2 YYEKEE (reference sequence). This CDR3 is CASSLTGGNYEQYF. CDR3 nucleotide sequence: TGTGCCAGCAGCTTGACAGGGGGGAACTACGAGCAGTACTTC.

The chain joins TRBV19 to TRBJ1-3, with 9 bases matching TRBD1. Trimming cost V 5 bases and J 2 bases; bases outside gene matches: 7. The CDR3 is 16 residues long. Germline V CDR1 and CDR2: LNHDA, SQIVND (reference sequence). CDR3 DNA: TGTGCCAGTAGTGGACAGGGGCTTTGGACTGGAAACACCATATATTTT. This gives the protein CASSGQGLWTGNTIYF.

This chain links TRBV19 with TRBJ2-1, with D possibly TRBD1 on 5 matching bases. CDR1 is LNHDA, CDR2 SQIVND, per germline (reference sequence). V was shortened by 5 bases and J by 10 bases, with 15 bases between the two germline ends. CDR3 size: 13 residues. CDR3 sequence: CASSPSQGGEQFF. The CDR3 DNA follows: TGTGCCAGTAGTCCCTCGCAGGGCGGCGAGCAGTTCTTC.

J is TRBJ1-1 and V is TRBV5-1; no clear D. CDR1 and CDR2 from the germline V gene are SGHRS and YFSETQ. This CDR3 has 14 residues. Trimming cost V 4 bases and J 5 bases, with 15 bases left between them. The CDR3 DNA reads TGCGCCAGCAGCCAGACCGGGAAAACGACTGAAGCTTTCTTT. This gives the protein CASSQTGKTTEAFF.

This clone has just a few counts. The rearrangement joins TRBV18 to TRBJ2-3; 7 bases fit TRBD2. The CDR3 runs to 15 residues. Germline V gene data show CDR1 as KGHSH and CDR2 as LQKENI. V lost 1 base to trimming and J lost 7 bases; unmatched junction nucleotides: 8. The DNA for the CDR3 is TGTGCCAGCTCACCACAGCGGGACGTATTCCATACGCAGTATTTT. Encoded protein: CASSPQRDVFHTQYF.

This chain links TRBV7-9 with TRBJ1-1; weak D call: TRBD1 (6 bases). V lost 3 bases to trimming and J lost 7 bases, with 15 bases between them. Germline V gene sequence: CDR1 SEHNR, CDR2 FQNEAQ (reference sequence). The CDR3 is 14 amino acids. This CDR3 reads CASSLGAPTSEAFF. The CDR3, as DNA: TGTGCCAGCAGCTTGGGGGCCCCCACCAGTGAAGCTTTCTTT.